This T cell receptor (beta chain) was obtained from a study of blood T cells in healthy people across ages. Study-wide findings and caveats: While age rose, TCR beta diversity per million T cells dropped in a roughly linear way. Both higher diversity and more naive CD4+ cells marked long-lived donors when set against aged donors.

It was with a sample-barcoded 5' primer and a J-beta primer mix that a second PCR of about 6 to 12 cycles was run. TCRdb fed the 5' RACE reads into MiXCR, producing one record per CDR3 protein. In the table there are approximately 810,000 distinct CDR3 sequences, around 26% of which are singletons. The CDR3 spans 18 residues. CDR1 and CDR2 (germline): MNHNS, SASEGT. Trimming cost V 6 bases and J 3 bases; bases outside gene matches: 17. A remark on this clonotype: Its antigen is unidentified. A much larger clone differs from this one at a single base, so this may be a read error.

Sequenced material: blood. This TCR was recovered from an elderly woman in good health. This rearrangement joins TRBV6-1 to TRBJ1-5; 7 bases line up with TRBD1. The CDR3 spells CASSKRGPGQLDNQPQHF. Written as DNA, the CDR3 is TGTGCCAGCAGCAAAAGGGGGCCGGGACAGCTGGACAATCAGCCCCAGCATTTT.